This entry is about one T cell receptor beta chain. What it binds is not known. CDR1 SGHRS and CDR2 YFSETQ come from the germline V gene. The length of the CDR3 is 15 residues. V was shortened by 0 bases and J by 1 base, with 10 bases between the two germline ends. Assay used: immunoSEQ multiplex PCR; TCRdb lists only in-frame clones, some missing. This table has some 3,100 clones, around 63% appearing once. This record comes from a study of high-grade serous ovarian cancer treatment subgroups. General observations from the study: The analyses considered CDR3 and ignored CDR1 and CDR2.

Tumor tissue was taken before any definitive surgery or chemotherapy was given. The specimen sequenced was tumor tissue. This sequence originates from a human donor with high-grade serous ovarian cancer. The rearrangement uses TRBV5-1 and TRBJ2-5; no clear D gene. The CDR3 DNA follows: TGCGCCAGCAGCTTGGCGGGCAGGCTCCAAGAGACCCAGTACTTC. Its translation: CASSLAGRLQETQYF.